What follows are 18 T cell receptor beta chains derived from one specimen sequenced in a study of STAT3 mutations in large granular lymphocyte leukemia. The method was immunoSEQ multiplex PCR; TCRdb's version includes in-frame clones alone and lacks a portion of them. This sample has more than 4,000 clones, with 66% found just once. The antigens of these receptors remain unknown. Whole-study findings and limits: In T-cell large granular lymphocyte leukemia, about half of patients showed multiple immunodominant subclonotypes.

The sequencing sample was made of peripheral blood mononuclear cells. These receptors were obtained from a man aged 55 to 69 with T-cell large granular lymphocyte leukemia. Some clones in this sample may be carry-over from other donors' samples.

This chain uses TRBV10-2 with TRBJ1-5; D remains ambiguous. This CDR3 region has 13 residues. V lost 6 bases and J lost 0, with 6 bases in between. Looked up from germline, CDR1 is WSHSY and CDR2 is SAAADI. CDR3 coding DNA: TGCGCCAGCAGCCTAATTAGCAATCAGCCCCAGCATTTT. Protein sequence: CASSLISNQPQHF.

This chain joins TRBV6-5 and TRBJ1-2; D call uncertain. V lost 0 bases and J 4 bases, leaving 15 bases between the germline ends. Germline V gene lookup returns CDR1 MNHEY and CDR2 SVGAGI. CDR3 size: 16 residues. CDR3 amino acids: CASSYSSKNLIYGYTF. The CDR3 DNA reads TGTGCCAGCAGTTACTCGTCTAAAAATCTAATCTATGGCTACACCTTC.

The chain joins TRBV13 to TRBJ2-1; a weak D match, TRBD2 (5 bases). Germline lookup yields CDR1 PRHDT and CDR2 FYEKMQ (reference sequence). V was trimmed by 4 bases and J by 4 bases, leaving 14 bases between them. This CDR3 comprises 15 residues. In nucleotides, the CDR3 is TGTGCCAGCAGCTACGGACTTGAGAATTACAATGAGCAGTTCTTC. This codes for CASSYGLENYNEQFF.

The V call is TRBV6-5, the J call TRBJ2-7; D is ambiguous. The germline CDR1 and CDR2 sequences are MNHEY and SVGAGI. The CDR3 contains 11 residues. Trimming pared 0 bases from V and 6 bases from J, leaving 3 bases between. As DNA, the CDR3 is TGTGCCAGCAGTTACTCATTCGAGCAGTACTTC. Translating it yields CASSYSFEQYF.

This chain connects TRBV5-6 to TRBJ1-2; 9 nucleotides line up with TRBD1. This CDR3 spans 13 amino acids. Germline V gene lookup returns CDR1 SGHDT and CDR2 YYEEEE. J was trimmed by 6 bases and V by 4 bases; bases with no gene match: 4. The CDR3 DNA follows: TGTGCCAGCAGCGACACAGGGGGCAATGGCTACACCTTC. Translating it yields CASSDTGGNGYTF.

The chain links TRBV29-1 to TRBJ1-5; TRBD1 might be the D (6 bases). This CDR3 is built from 12 residues. With 2 bases removed from V and 6 bases from J, the gap between germline ends came to 8 bases. The germline V gene encodes CDR1 SQVTM and CDR2 ANQGSEA. This CDR3 is CSVEQGGQPQHF. DNA of the CDR3: TGCAGCGTTGAACAAGGGGGTCAGCCCCAGCATTTT.

This clone has only a few counts. The chain is built from TRBV27 and TRBJ2-7, with D perhaps matching TRBD1 (6 bases). The CDR3 is 16 amino acids. Per the germline V gene, CDR1 is MNHEY and CDR2 is SMNVEV (reference sequence). Deletions cut 5 bases from V and 0 bases from J, with 17 bases between. CDR3 coding DNA: TGTGCCAGCAGTGGAATGGGACATCTGGGCTCCTACGAGCAGTACTTC. This gives the protein CASSGMGHLGSYEQYF.

The chain employs TRBV5-5 and TRBJ2-5; D may be TRBD1 (5 bases). The germline CDR1 and CDR2 sequences are SGHKS and YYEKEE (reference sequence). This CDR3 comprises 11 residues. V was trimmed by 1 base and J by 10 bases, leaving 8 bases between them. CDR3 sequence (DNA): TGTGCCAGCAGCTTGTGGGGCGGCCAGTACTTC. Translation: CASSLWGGQYF.

This rearrangement joins TRBV30 to TRBJ2-7; TRBD2 might be the D (5 bases). This CDR3 is built from 12 residues. V lost 2 bases and J 3 bases, leaving 8 bases between the germline ends. Germline assignment: CDR1 GTSNPN and CDR2 SVGIG (reference sequence). CDR3 region: CAWSMGSYEQYF. In nucleotides, the CDR3 is TGTGCCTGGAGTATGGGGAGCTACGAGCAGTACTTC.

The chain joins TRBV7-8 to TRBJ1-2, with a weak D call TRBD1 (5 bases). Trimming left V 4 bases short and J 5 bases short, with 20 bases between. Germline CDR1 SGHVS, CDR2 FQNEAQ. The CDR3 length is 16 residues. The CDR3 sequence is CASSSPAEGRKYGYTF. CDR3 nucleotides: TGTGCCAGCAGCTCGCCGGCTGAGGGACGGAAATATGGCTACACCTTC.

The chain links TRBV19 to TRBJ1-1, with D possibly matching TRBD1 (6 bases). The CDR3 contains 11 residues. Germline lookup yields CDR1 LNHDA and CDR2 SQIVND (reference sequence). Trimming took 3 bases from V and 11 from J, leaving 10 bases between them. The CDR3 region is CASSMHREAFF. CDR3 nucleotide sequence: TGTGCCAGTAGTATGCACAGGGAGGCTTTCTTT.

The chain links TRBV29-1 to TRBJ2-3; 7 positions match TRBD1. In germline, CDR1 is SQVTM, CDR2 ANQGSEA. The ends lost 6 bases at V and 6 bases at J; junction bases unmatched: 15. The CDR3 is 15 residues long. The CDR3 DNA is TGCAGCGTGCGGACCGGGACAGATAACTTGGATACGCAGTATTTT. Translated, it gives CSVRTGTDNLDTQYF.

This chain links TRBV19 with TRBJ1-2; 10 bases map to TRBD1. V lost 6 bases to trimming and J lost 6 bases; unmatched junction nucleotides: 10. The CDR3 loop spans 15 amino acids. CDR1 and CDR2 from the germline V gene are LNHDA and SQIVND (reference sequence). The CDR3: CASRMRGTGADGYTF. In DNA form, the CDR3 reads TGTGCCAGTAGAATGAGGGGGACAGGGGCGGATGGCTACACCTTC.

The rearrangement joins TRBV4-1 to TRBJ2-5; 8 nucleotides match TRBD2. Looked up from germline, CDR1 is MGHRA and CDR2 is YSYEKL. Unmatched junction bases numbered 11, after V lost 0 bases and J lost 5 bases. This CDR3 has 17 amino acids. This CDR3 reads CASSQDLSGGLRETQYF. The CDR3 DNA reads as TGCGCCAGCAGCCAAGATCTATCGGGGGGGCTCCGTGAGACCCAGTACTTC.

V gene TRBV7-9 combines with J gene TRBJ2-1; 9 bases match TRBD2. V gave up 8 bases and J gave up 9 bases; unmatched junction bases: 8. Looked up from germline, CDR1 is SEHNR and CDR2 is FQNEAQ (reference sequence). The CDR3 extends over 13 amino acids. The CDR3 DNA reads as TGTGCCAGCGAAACCGGGACTAGCCGTGAGCAGTTCTTC. It encodes CASETGTSREQFF.

This clone was seen a handful of times. The chain joins TRBV6-6 to TRBJ2-7, with D perhaps TRBD1 (6 bases). CDR3 length: 12 residues. Per germline, CDR1 MNHNY and CDR2 SVGAGI (reference sequence). V shed 5 bases and J shed 4 bases, with 9 bases lying between them. The CDR3: CASSLTGYEQYF. The CDR3 DNA sequence: TGTGCCAGCAGTCTAACAGGGTACGAGCAGTACTTC.

V usage is TRBV7-9 and J usage is TRBJ2-6, with 7 nucleotides matching TRBD1. Germline V CDR1 and CDR2: SEHNR, FQNEAQ (reference sequence). V lost 5 bases to trimming and J lost 4 bases; unmatched junction nucleotides: 5. The CDR3 length is 15 residues. CDR3 DNA sequence: TGTGCCAGCAGCATTCAGGGGGTGGGGGCCAACGTCCTGACTTTC. This codes for CASSIQGVGANVLTF.

This clone was seen a few times. The chain carries TRBV5-1 and TRBJ2-5, with D maybe TRBD1 (5 bases). This CDR3 has 17 residues. Germline loops: CDR1 SGHRS, CDR2 YFSETQ. Trimming shortened V by 3 bases and J by 5 bases, and 23 bases separated the two germline ends. The CDR3 sequence: CASSWAPEQGAGETQYF. Here the CDR3 DNA reads TGCGCCAGCAGCTGGGCCCCCGAGCAGGGCGCAGGCGAGACCCAGTACTTC.